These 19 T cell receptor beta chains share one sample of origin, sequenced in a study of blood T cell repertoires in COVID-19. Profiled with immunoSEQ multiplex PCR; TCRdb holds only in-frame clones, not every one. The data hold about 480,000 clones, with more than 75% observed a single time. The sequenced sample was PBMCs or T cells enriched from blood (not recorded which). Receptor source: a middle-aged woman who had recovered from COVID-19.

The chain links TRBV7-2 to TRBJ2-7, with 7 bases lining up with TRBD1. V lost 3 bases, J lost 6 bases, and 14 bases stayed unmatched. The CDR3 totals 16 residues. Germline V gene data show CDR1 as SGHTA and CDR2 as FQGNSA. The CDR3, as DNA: TGTGCCAGCAGCTTCAAGTCCTTAGACAGGGCAGGCGAGCAGTACTTC. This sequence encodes CASSFKSLDRAGEQYF.

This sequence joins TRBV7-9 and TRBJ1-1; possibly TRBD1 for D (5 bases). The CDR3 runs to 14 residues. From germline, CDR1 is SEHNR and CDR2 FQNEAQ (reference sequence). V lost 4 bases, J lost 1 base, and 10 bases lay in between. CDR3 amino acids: CASSSPGQNTEAFF. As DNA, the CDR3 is TGTGCCAGCAGCTCCCCCGGACAGAACACTGAAGCTTTCTTT.

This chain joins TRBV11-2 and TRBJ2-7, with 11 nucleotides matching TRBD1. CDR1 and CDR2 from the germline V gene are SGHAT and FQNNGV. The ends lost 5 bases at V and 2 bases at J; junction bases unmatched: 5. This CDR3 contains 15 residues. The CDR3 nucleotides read TGTGCCAGCAGCCTGAGGGGACAGGGGGCCTACGAGCAGTACTTC. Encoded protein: CASSLRGQGAYEQYF.

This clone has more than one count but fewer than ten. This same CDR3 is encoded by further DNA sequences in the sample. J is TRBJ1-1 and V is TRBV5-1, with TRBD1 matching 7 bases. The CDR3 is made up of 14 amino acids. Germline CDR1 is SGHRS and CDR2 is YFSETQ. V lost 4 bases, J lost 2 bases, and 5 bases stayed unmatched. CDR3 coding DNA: TGCGCCAGCAGCGTCAGACAGGGAAACACTGAAGCTTTCTTT. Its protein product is CASSVRQGNTEAFF.

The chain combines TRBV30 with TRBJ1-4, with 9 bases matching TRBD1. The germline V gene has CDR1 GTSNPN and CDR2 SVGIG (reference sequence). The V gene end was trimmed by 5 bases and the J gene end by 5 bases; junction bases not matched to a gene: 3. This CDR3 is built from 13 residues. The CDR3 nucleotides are TGTGCCTGGTCCGGGACAGGGAATGAAAAACTGTTTTTT. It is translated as CAWSGTGNEKLFF.

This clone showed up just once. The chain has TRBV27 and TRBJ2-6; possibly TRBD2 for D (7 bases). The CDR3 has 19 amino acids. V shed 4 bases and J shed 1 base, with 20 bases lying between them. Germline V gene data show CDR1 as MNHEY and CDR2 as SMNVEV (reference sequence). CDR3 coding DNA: TGTGCCAGCAGTTCCAGATACAGGGACTACACTTCTGGGGCCAACGTCCTGACTTTC. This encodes CASSSRYRDYTSGANVLTF.

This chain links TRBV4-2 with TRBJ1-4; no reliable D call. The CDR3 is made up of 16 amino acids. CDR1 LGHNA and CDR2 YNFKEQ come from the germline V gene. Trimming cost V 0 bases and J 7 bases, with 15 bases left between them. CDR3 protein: CASSQDWGIGSEKLFF. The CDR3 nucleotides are TGTGCCAGCAGCCAAGATTGGGGTATCGGGAGTGAAAAACTGTTTTTT.

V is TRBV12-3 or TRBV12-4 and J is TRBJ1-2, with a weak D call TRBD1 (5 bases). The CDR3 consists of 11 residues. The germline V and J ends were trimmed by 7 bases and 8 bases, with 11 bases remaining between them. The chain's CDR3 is CASTRGEGYTF. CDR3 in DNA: TGTGCCAGCACGCGGGGGGAAGGCTACACCTTC.

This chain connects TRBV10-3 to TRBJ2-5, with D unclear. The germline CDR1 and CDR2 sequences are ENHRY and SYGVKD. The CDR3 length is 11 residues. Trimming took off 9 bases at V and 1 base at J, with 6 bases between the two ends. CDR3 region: CAMGSQETQYF. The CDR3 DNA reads TGTGCCATGGGCAGCCAAGAGACCCAGTACTTC.

The CDR3 nucleotides are TGTGCCAGCAGTTACTCACCCAGCCGGGACGGGAGAGCTTTCTTT. Translated, it gives CASSYSPSRDGRAFF. This chain links TRBV6-2 or TRBV6-3 with TRBJ1-1, with D maybe TRBD1 (5 bases). Per germline, CDR1 MNHEY and CDR2 SVGEGT. The V gene lost 0 bases and the J gene lost 10 bases, with 18 bases spanning the gap. The CDR3 is 15 amino acids.

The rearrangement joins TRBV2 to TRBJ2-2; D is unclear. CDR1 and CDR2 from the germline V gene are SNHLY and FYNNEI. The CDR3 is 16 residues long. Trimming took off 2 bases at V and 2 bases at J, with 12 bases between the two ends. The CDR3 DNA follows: TGTGCCAGCAGTGAATGGGTAGCACAAAACACCGGGGAGCTGTTTTTT. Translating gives CASSEWVAQNTGELFF.

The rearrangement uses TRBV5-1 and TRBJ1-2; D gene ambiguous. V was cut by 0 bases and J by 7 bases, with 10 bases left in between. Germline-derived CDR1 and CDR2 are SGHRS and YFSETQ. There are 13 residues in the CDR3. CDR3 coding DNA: TGCGCCAGCAGCTTGGACAATCTCGCTGGCTACACCTTC. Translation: CASSLDNLAGYTF.

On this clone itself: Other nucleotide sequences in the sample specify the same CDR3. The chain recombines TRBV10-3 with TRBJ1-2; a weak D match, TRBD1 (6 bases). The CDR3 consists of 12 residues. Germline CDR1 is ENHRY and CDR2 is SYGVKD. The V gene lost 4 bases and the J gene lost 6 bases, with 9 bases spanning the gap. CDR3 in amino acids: CAISAAGDGYTF. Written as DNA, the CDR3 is TGTGCCATCAGTGCGGCAGGGGATGGCTACACCTTC.

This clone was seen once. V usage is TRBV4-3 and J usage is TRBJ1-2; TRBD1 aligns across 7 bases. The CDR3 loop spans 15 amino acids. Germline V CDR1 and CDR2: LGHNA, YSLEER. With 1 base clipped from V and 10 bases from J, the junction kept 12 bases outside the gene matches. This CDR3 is CASSQVGTVGIFYTF. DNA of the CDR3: TGCGCCAGCAGCCAAGTAGGGACAGTGGGCATTTTCTACACCTTC.

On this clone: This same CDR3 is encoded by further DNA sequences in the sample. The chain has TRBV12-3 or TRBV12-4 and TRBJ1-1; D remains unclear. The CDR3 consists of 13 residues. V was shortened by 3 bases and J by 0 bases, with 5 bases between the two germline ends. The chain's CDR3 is CASSFKLNTEAFF. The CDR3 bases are TGTGCCAGCAGTTTTAAATTGAACACTGAAGCTTTCTTT.

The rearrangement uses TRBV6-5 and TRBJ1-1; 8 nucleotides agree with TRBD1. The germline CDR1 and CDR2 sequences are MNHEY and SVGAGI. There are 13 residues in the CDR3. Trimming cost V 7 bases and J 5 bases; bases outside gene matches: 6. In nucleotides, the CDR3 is TGTGCCAGCATCGAAACAGGGGGAACTGAAGCTTTCTTT. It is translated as CASIETGGTEAFF.

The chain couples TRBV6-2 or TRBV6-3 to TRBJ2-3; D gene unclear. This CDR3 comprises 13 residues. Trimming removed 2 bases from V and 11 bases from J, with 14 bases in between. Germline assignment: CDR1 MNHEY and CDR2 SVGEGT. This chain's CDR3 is CASSYEVRGRQYF. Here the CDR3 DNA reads TGTGCCAGCAGTTACGAGGTCCGCGGCAGGCAGTATTTT.

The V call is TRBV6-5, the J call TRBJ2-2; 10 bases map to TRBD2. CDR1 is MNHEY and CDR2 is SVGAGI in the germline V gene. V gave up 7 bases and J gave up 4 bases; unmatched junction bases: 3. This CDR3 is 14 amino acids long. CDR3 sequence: CASTSGSGTGELFF. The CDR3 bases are TGTGCCAGCACTAGCGGGAGTGGCACCGGGGAGCTGTTTTTT.

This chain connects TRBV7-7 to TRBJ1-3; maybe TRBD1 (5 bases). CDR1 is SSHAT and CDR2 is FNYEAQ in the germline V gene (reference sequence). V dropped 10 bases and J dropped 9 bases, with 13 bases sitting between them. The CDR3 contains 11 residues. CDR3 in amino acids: CAIPLGGTIYF. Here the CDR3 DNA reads TGTGCCATTCCCCTCGGGGGCACCATATATTTT.